Presented here are 25 T cell receptor beta chains from one specimen sequenced in a study of blood T cells in healthy people across ages. For the second PCR, which ran for about 6 to 11 cycles, a sample-barcoded 5' primer and a J-beta primer mix were used. Via MiXCR, TCRdb re-called the 5' RACE reads, giving one row per CDR3 protein. The repertoire has roughly 900,000 distinct CDR3 sequences, under 50% of them found once; the top ten carry roughly an eighth. Input material: blood. These receptors all stem from a young man in good health.

The chain recombines TRBV2 with TRBJ2-6; D is unclear. V lost 5 bases and J lost 4, with 12 bases in between. Germline loops: CDR1 SNHLY, CDR2 FYNNEI. The CDR3 extends over 15 amino acids. The CDR3 DNA follows: TGTGCCAGCAGTTTGGATCAGATAGGGGCCAACGTCCTGACTTTC. This sequence encodes CASSLDQIGANVLTF.

The chain recombines TRBV12-3 or TRBV12-4 with TRBJ2-7, with D perhaps given as TRBD1 or TRBD2 (5 bases each). The CDR3 runs 15 residues. V was pared by 4 bases and J by 4 bases, with 17 bases between. The CDR3 reads CASSSNRDRSYEQYF. For the CDR3, the DNA is TGTGCCAGCAGTTCCAATCGGGACCGTTCATACGAGCAGTACTTC.

For this clonotype: The junction departs from germline at one end; a sequencing error may be responsible. The V call is TRBV24-1, the J call TRBJ2-1; TRBD1 might be the D (5 bases). CDR3 length: 13 amino acids. Germline V gene data show CDR1 as KGHDR and CDR2 as SFDVKD. The CDR3 coding sequence is TGTACCACCAGTGACAGTGTGTTGGATGAGCAGTTCTTC. This translates into CTTSDSVLDEQFF.

The J gene is TRBJ2-7, the V gene TRBV29-1, with 7 bases aligning to TRBD2. The germline V gene has CDR1 SQVTM and CDR2 ANQGSEA. V trimming: 4 bases; J trimming: 7 bases; junction bases outside the gene matches: 19. The CDR3 has 16 amino acids. CDR3 bases: TGCAGCGTTGGGAGAACGGGGGGAGTCTCCTACAATGAGCAGTACTTC. Amino acid sequence: CSVGRTGGVSYNEQYF.

This clonotype was detected a few times. The CDR3 region is CASRSNFPNYGYTF. CDR3 nucleotides: TGTGCCAGCAGGTCGAATTTCCCCAACTATGGCTACACCTTC. The gene calls are TRBV7-2 and TRBJ1-2; D ambiguous. This CDR3 has 14 residues. Trimming shortened V by 6 bases and J by 2 bases, and 13 bases separated the two germline ends. Germline loops: CDR1 SGHTA, CDR2 FQGNSA.

This clonotype was observed once. J is TRBJ2-5 and V is TRBV12-5; TRBD1 is a possible D gene (6 bases). Germline loops: CDR1 LGHNT, CDR2 FRNRAP. The CDR3 spans 13 residues. V was shortened by 6 bases and J by 5 bases, with 13 bases between the two germline ends. The CDR3 nucleotides read TGTGCTAGTGGCTGGACAGAGACCGAGACCCAGTACTTC. Protein sequence: CASGWTETETQYF. The full variable domain, in which reference TRBV12-5 and TRBJ2-5 provide the parts outside the CDR3, is DARVTQTPRHKVTEMGQEVTMRCQPILGHNTVFWYRQTMMQGLELLAYFRNRAPLDDSGMPKDRFSAEMPDATLATLKIQPSEPRDSAVYFCASGWTETETQYFGPGTRLLVL.

This clonotype was seen more than once but under ten times. The chain uses TRBV11-2 and TRBJ2-3; 8 positions match TRBD2. The CDR3 loop spans 16 amino acids. Germline loops: CDR1 SGHAT, CDR2 FQNNGV. Trimming at V came to 5 bases and at J to 2 bases, leaving 9 bases not matched to a gene. The CDR3 coding sequence is TGTGCCAGCAGCAACCACCGGGGGGGGACCACAGATACGCAGTATTTT. It is translated as CASSNHRGGTTDTQYF.

The chain has TRBV6-6 and TRBJ2-7, with D maybe TRBD1 (5 bases). Trimming cost V 7 bases and J 4 bases, with 17 bases left between them. Germline lookup yields CDR1 MNHNY and CDR2 SVGAGI (reference sequence). This CDR3 contains 14 residues. Here the CDR3 reads CASTDLGARYEQYF. In DNA, the CDR3 is TGTGCCAGCACCGATCTAGGGGCTAGGTACGAGCAGTACTTC.

The chain is built from TRBV7-2 and TRBJ2-6; D perhaps matches TRBD1 (8 bases). V was pared by 0 bases and J by 2 bases, with 29 bases between. The germline CDR1 and CDR2 sequences are SGHTA and FQGNSA. The CDR3 sequence is 23 residues long. CDR3 residues: CASSLAFGGTGSGISAGANVLTF. CDR3 DNA: TGTGCCAGCAGCTTAGCGTTCGGGGGGACAGGTTCGGGTATATCGGCTGGGGCCAACGTCCTGACTTTC.

The chain couples TRBV19 to TRBJ1-2; no clear D. V was clipped by 0 bases and J by 6 bases, with 11 bases between them. Germline V lookup: CDR1 LNHDA, CDR2 SQIVND (reference sequence). The length of the CDR3 is 14 residues. The DNA for the CDR3 is TGTGCCAGTAGTATAGATGGACCCTGGGATGGCTACACCTTC. This sequence encodes CASSIDGPWDGYTF.

This clonotype was detected a few times. The chain recombines TRBV6-6 with TRBJ2-4; D gene unclear. The J call may not be correct, given that the DNA end is closer to TRBJ2-7. The CDR3 sequence is 11 residues long. From germline, CDR1 is MNHNY and CDR2 SVGAGI (reference sequence). The CDR3 region is CASSHISEQYF. The CDR3 DNA reads as TGTGCCAGCAGTCACATAAGCGAGCAGTACTTC.

The chain combines TRBV9 with TRBJ2-3, with TRBD1 matching 7 bases. CDR1 SGDLS and CDR2 YYNGEE come from the germline V gene. This CDR3 has 14 amino acids. Germline trimming cut 0 bases from V and 5 bases from J; bases unmatched to any gene: 3. CDR3 protein: CASSVAYRGDTQYF. CDR3 DNA sequence: TGTGCCAGCAGCGTAGCTTACAGGGGAGATACGCAGTATTTT.

The rearrangement joins TRBV12-3 or TRBV12-4 to TRBJ2-1; TRBD2 matches at 11 bases. The CDR3 is 15 residues long. V lost 5 bases and J lost 8; bases outside the gene matches: 8. CDR3 bases: TGTGCCAGCAGTCTAGGACTAGCGGGCGTTTATGAGCAGTTCTTC. Protein: CASSLGLAGVYEQFF.

This clonotype appeared many times. The chain uses TRBV20-1 and TRBJ2-1; 8 bases align to TRBD2. The CDR3 consists of 16 residues. V lost 0 bases and J lost 5; bases outside the gene matches: 9. From germline, CDR1 is DFQATT and CDR2 SNEGSKA (reference sequence). Here the CDR3 DNA reads TGCAGTGCTAGAGAAGTAACTAGCGGACCCAACAATGAGCAGTTCTTC. Translated, it gives CSAREVTSGPNNEQFF.

The rearrangement links TRBV7-2 to TRBJ1-6; D uncertain. This CDR3 is 15 amino acids long. Germline CDR1 reads SGHTA; CDR2 reads FQGNSA. V lost 2 bases to trimming and J lost 6 bases, with 11 bases between them. This CDR3 reads CASSLRTATNSPLHF. For the CDR3, the DNA is TGTGCCAGCAGCTTAAGAACAGCGACTAATTCACCCCTCCACTTT. The variable domain in full, completed from reference TRBV7-2 and TRBJ1-6, reads GAGVSQSPSNKVTEKGKDVELRCDPISGHTALYWYRQSLGQGLEFLIYFQGNSAPDKSGLPSDRFSAERTGGSVSTLTIQRTQQEDSAVYLCASSLRTATNSPLHFGNGTRLTVT.

The chain is built from TRBV3-1 and TRBJ1-5, with D maybe TRBD1 (6 bases). This CDR3 contains 16 residues. CDR1 LGHDT and CDR2 YNNKEL come from the germline V gene (reference sequence). V lost 1 base to trimming and J lost 3 bases, with 13 bases between them. In DNA, the CDR3 is TGTGCCAGCAGCCAAGTCGTAGGGGGGAACAATCAGCCCCAGCATTTT. This translates into CASSQVVGGNNQPQHF.

In this sample, this clonotype turned up a few times. Sequence at one end of the junction differs from germline and may be a read error. The J gene is TRBJ2-7, the V gene TRBV28; D is unclear. The CDR3 extends over 13 amino acids. Germline V lookup: CDR1 MDHEN, CDR2 SYDVKM. CDR3 sequence reads: CASSSTSSHEQYF. CDR3 bases: TGTGCCAGCAGTTCTACGAGCTCCCACGAGCAGTACTTC.

Points on this clonotype: The junction differs from germline at one of its ends, possibly a read error. This chain joins TRBV3-1 and TRBJ2-5; maybe TRBD2 (6 bases). The CDR3 sequence is 16 residues long. Looked up from germline, CDR1 is LGHDT and CDR2 is YNNKEL (reference sequence). As DNA, the CDR3 is TGTGCCGGCAGCCAAGTCGGGGGAACCTCTCTAGAGACCCAGTACTTC. Its protein product is CAGSQVGGTSLETQYF.

This rearrangement joins TRBV4-1 to TRBJ1-2, with D possibly matching TRBD1 (6 bases). From germline, CDR1 is MGHRA and CDR2 YSYEKL. The length of the CDR3 is 15 residues. V was shortened by 0 bases and J by 6 bases, with 14 bases between the two germline ends. The CDR3 sequence is CASSQDAPGADGYTF. The CDR3 DNA is TGCGCCAGCAGCCAAGATGCCCCGGGGGCAGATGGCTACACCTTC.

This clonotype showed up just once. This chain connects TRBV11-2 to TRBJ2-5; 8 positions agree with TRBD1. V was clipped by 8 bases and J by 4 bases; unmatched bases: 12. Germline CDR1 is SGHAT and CDR2 is FQNNGV. There are 15 residues in the CDR3. CDR3 region: CASCPGQGNRETQYF. CDR3 DNA sequence: TGTGCCAGCTGCCCCGGACAGGGTAATAGAGAGACCCAGTACTTC.

A few counts support this clonotype. This chain links TRBV27 with TRBJ2-7; tentatively, D is TRBD1 (5 bases). The DNA end is more similar to TRBJ2-5, so the J call may be wrong. The germline CDR1 and CDR2 sequences are MNHEY and SMNVEV (reference sequence). This CDR3 is built from 13 residues. CDR3 nucleotide sequence: TGTGCCAGCAGTTTGCACAGGAAAGAGACCCAGTACTTC. Protein product: CASSLHRKETQYF.

The rearrangement uses TRBV6-1 and TRBJ2-1; possibly TRBD2 for D (5 bases). The V and J ends lost 4 bases and 4 bases respectively, with 14 bases between them. CDR3 length: 15 amino acids. Germline assignment: CDR1 MNHNS and CDR2 SASEGT. The CDR3 nucleotides read TGTGCCAGCAGTGTGGAGGACTTCCCTTACAATGAGCAGTTCTTC. Protein sequence: CASSVEDFPYNEQFF.

The V call is TRBV12-3 or TRBV12-4, the J call TRBJ2-1, with D tentatively TRBD1 or TRBD2 (5 bases each). Trimming pared 6 bases from V and 9 bases from J, leaving 24 bases between. The CDR3 is 16 residues long. The CDR3 is CASSTRGRGSGSEQFF. CDR3 nucleotides: TGTGCCAGCAGCACTCGGGGACGCGGGTCTGGCAGTGAGCAGTTCTTC.

This chain connects TRBV2 to TRBJ2-2; either TRBD1 or TRBD2 may supply D (6 bases each). V was trimmed by 8 bases and J by 0 bases, leaving 19 bases between them. The CDR3 is 17 amino acids. Germline V lookup: CDR1 SNHLY, CDR2 FYNNEI. The CDR3 DNA follows: TGTGCCAGCGGGGGGACATGGGGCACCACGAACACCGGGGAGCTGTTTTTT. It specifies CASGGTWGTTNTGELFF.

The gene calls are TRBV29-1 and TRBJ2-5; D is possibly TRBD1 or TRBD2 (6 bases each). The germline gives CDR1 SQVTM, CDR2 ANQGSEA. Trimming removed 1 base at V and 0 bases at J, with 9 bases between. The CDR3 extends over 14 amino acids. The DNA for the CDR3 is TGCAGCGTTGAAGTGAGGGGGGACCAAGAGACCCAGTACTTC. This codes for CSVEVRGDQETQYF.